This TCR beta chain was found in a study of blood T cell repertoires in COVID-19. Study information: The United States, Italy and Spain provided the acute and convalescent COVID-19 samples.

Method: immunoSEQ multiplex PCR; TCRdb's copy keeps in-frame clones and lacks some. The profile covers about 200,000 clones, with 86% appearing a single time and about 4.6% taken by the ten largest. Germline CDR1 is MDHEN and CDR2 is SYDVKM. The CDR3 covers 15 residues. J gave up 2 bases and V 6 bases, and 7 bases lay outside the gene matches. Residents of around 24 US areas, aged roughly 18 to 89 years, made up the participants. The study assigned cohorts using participant-reported clinical history. This clone has a handful of counts. The sequenced material came from PBMCs or T cells enriched from blood (not recorded which). The chain couples TRBV28 to TRBJ1-2, with 9 bases identical to TRBD1. This TCR came from a woman in her twenties or thirties who had been exposed to COVID-19. CDR3 bases: TGTGCCAGCAGGGCCCGGGGACAGGGAAACTATGGCTACACCTTC. Translated: CASRARGQGNYGYTF.